This TCR beta chain came from a study of patients and donors after allogeneic stem cell transplantation. From the RT-PCR reads, TCRdb called clonotypes with MiXCR, one entry per CDR3 protein. This table has about a million distinct CDR3 sequences, roughly 17% appearing once. CDR1 SQVTM and CDR2 ANQGSEA come from the germline V gene. V was cut by 4 bases and J by 6 bases, with 19 bases left in between. The CDR3 contains 15 residues. The sequence derives from a human donor who was either an allogeneic HSCT recipient or a stem cell or donor lymphocyte infusion donor (not recorded which). It is not recorded whose cells these are; they may come from a transplant donor. The source material was blood, either unsorted or a sorted T cell fraction (not recorded which). The genes are TRBV29-1 and TRBJ2-1; tentatively, D is TRBD1 or TRBD2 (5 bases each). The CDR3 DNA reads TGCAGCGTTGGGGATCCGGGACGAAATCTCAATGAGCAGTTCTTC. Its protein is CSVGDPGRNLNEQFF.